The following is a T cell receptor beta chain sequence with its context. Its antigen is unknown. TCRdb re-derived calls from the reads in MiXCR, one entry per CDR3 protein. The top ten hold less than 15% of the sample, which has about 400,000 distinct CDR3 sequences, roughly 34% seen once. This record belongs to a study of T cell repertoires in cytomegalovirus infection. Study-level background: Newly reported HLA-C-restricted and thoroughly characterized HLA-B-restricted CMV epitopes were employed. Public signatures in TCR beta pointed to CMV infection and matching HLA type.

Broader study findings: Cumulative frequency of public TCR beta families picked out carriers of CMV plus the relevant HLA. HLA-C-restricted CMV-specific TCR beta clonotypes were dominant in the ex vivo response.

Per germline, CDR1 MNHEY and CDR2 SVGEGT. V lost 2 bases, J lost 6 bases, and 8 bases lay in between. The CDR3 contains 12 residues. This chain uses TRBV6-2 or TRBV6-3 with TRBJ2-7, with D hard to call. The source is a human donor in good health (CMV status not recorded). Some clones in this sample may be carry-over from other donors' samples. Source: cultured PBMCs, taken from culture after CMV antigen stimulation. Here the CDR3 reads CASSYPPVEQYF. CDR3 sequence (DNA): TGTGCCAGCAGTTACCCCCCGGTCGAGCAGTACTTC.